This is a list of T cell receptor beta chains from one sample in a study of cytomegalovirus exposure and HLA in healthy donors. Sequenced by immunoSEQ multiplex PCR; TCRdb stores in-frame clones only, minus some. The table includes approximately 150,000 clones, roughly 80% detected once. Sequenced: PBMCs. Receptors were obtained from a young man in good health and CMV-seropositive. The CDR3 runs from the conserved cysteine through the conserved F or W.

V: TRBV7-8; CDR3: CASSPVWREGRLDTQYF
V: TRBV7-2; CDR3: CASSPDRDSPLHF
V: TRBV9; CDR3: CASSPGLAGTNEQYF
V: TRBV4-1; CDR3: CASSPVAVNYGYTF
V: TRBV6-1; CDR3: CASSEASGRQETQYF
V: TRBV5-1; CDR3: CASSLQGPKTQYF
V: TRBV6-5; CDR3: CASRRGREGGYTF
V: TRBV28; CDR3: CASSLNSHEQYF
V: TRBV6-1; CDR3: CASGTGQGLNTEAFF
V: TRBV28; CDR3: CASSGFEGGYTGELFF
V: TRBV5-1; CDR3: CASSTGSNNEQFF
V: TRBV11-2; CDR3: CASSSNGGLAAGEQYF
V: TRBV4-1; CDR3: CASSPGLAGYEQYF
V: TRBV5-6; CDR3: CASSLGLAYYEQYF
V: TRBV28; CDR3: CASSLMSTREKLFF